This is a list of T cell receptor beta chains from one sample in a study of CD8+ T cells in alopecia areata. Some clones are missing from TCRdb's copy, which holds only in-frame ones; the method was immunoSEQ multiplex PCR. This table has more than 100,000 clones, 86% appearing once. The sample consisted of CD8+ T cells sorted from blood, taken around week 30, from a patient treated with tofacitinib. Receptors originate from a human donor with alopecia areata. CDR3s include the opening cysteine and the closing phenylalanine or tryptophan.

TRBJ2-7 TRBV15 CATSSTGNEQYF
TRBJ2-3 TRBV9 CASSTREVRDSPDTQYF
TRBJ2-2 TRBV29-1 CSVIRANTGELFF
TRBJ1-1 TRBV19 CASSPGAENTEAFF
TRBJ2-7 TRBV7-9 CASSSERTGGRYEQYF
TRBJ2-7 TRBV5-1 CASSLGLAGGQPFIYEQYF
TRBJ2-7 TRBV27 CASRKGGIQYLFSYEQYF
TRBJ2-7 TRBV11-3 CASSPRTGSYEQYF
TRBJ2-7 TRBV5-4 CASSLWGAGYEQYF
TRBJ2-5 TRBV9 CASSVEGGETQYF
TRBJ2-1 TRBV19 CASSMLTDYNEQFF
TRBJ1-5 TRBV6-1 CASSETQGFQPQHF
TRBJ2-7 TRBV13 CASSFPGVSYEQYF
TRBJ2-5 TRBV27 CASSSDETQYF
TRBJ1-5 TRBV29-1 CSVEWTEISNQPQHF
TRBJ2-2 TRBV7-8 CASGPIFQGNTGELFF
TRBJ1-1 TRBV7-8 CASSLPGLGDTEAFF
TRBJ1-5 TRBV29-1 CSVDTGRRYQPQHF
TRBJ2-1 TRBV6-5 CASSFSGSSYNEQFF
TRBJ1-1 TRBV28 CASSLSQMNTEAFF
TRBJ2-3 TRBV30 CAWSVTRPGLAGGLGTDTQYF
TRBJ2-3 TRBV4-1 CASSLWDSVTDTQYF
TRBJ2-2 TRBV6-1 CASSERLAGGYGGELFF
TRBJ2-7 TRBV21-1 CASRGSVLHVLDEQYF
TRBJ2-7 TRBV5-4 CASSLAEAAYEQYF
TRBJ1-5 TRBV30 CAWGFSGNGQPQHF
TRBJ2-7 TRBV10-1 CASSESPGSEQYF
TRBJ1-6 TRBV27 CASRWTGTGPLHF
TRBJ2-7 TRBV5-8 CASSVGNYEQYF
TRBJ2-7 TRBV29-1 CSVTGGSDFSYEQYF
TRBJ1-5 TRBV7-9 CASSFGVQPQHF
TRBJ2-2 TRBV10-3 CAISEMGTGELFF
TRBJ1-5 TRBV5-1 CASSQEGDQPQHF
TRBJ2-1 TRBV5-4 CASSLAGKYNEQFF
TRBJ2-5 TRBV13 CASSLSGTAGETQYF
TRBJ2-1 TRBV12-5 CASGWGDSNEQFF
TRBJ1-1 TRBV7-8 CASSLGGPNTEAFF
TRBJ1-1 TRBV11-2 CASSTWEGATEAFF
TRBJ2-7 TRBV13 CASSPARGVAYEQYF
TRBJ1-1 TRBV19 CASQLGPGTEAFF
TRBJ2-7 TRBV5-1 CASSVGQGAYEQYF
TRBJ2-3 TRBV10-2 CASSSGVADTQYF
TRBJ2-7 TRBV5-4 CASSFGQSSYEQYF
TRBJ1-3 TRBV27 CASSSRGEGNTIYF
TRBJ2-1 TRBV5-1 CASSLAGLAGTNEQFF
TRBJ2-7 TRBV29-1 CSVEDQAASSYEQYF
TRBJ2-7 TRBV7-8 CASSIGQGFEQYF
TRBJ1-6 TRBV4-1 CASSQYRDSDNSPLHF
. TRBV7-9 CASSLSLGREAYEQYF
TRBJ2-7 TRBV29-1 CSVEVRGYEQYF
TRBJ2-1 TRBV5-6 CASSLSGEYNEQFF
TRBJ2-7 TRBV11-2 CASSLVVAGDEQYF
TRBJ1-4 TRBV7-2 CASSLEGRSTANEKLFF
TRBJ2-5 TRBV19 CASNDRGLQETQYF
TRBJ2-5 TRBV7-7 CASGTSGSLETQYF